A selection of T cell receptor beta chains follows, all from one sample in a study of blood T cell repertoires in COVID-19. Produced via immunoSEQ multiplex PCR; TCRdb's table is partial and in-frame only. The sample consists of about 49,000 clones, 85% to 90% of them appearing once. The specimen was peripheral blood. These receptors were collected from a woman older than 75 with COVID-19, enrolled during active disease. The CDR3 runs from the conserved cysteine through the conserved F or W. The order of the fields is V gene, J gene, D gene, clone size, CDR3 DNA, CDR3 protein. D genes are given only for firm matches. Not all rows give a size; the values are once, few, many and, for expanded clones, a class.

V gene: TRBV7-3
J gene: TRBJ2-3
D gene: TRBD2
clone size: -
CDR3 DNA: TGTGCCAGCAGCTTGATATCGGGAGGCGATACGCAGTATTTT
CDR3 protein: CASSLISGGDTQYF

V gene: TRBV28
J gene: TRBJ2-3
D gene: -
clone size: -
CDR3 DNA: TGTGCCAGCACTCGGGGGTCTGATGGGATGGATACGCAGTATTTT
CDR3 protein: CASTRGSDGMDTQYF

V gene: TRBV5-8
J gene: TRBJ2-4
D gene: -
clone size: -
CDR3 DNA: TGTGCCAGCAGCTCGGGCGGACAGACAATACTTCTAGCCAAAAACATTCAGTACTTC
CDR3 protein: CASSSGGQTILLAKNIQYF

V gene: TRBV5-4
J gene: TRBJ2-1
D gene: TRBD2
clone size: -
CDR3 DNA: TGTGCCAGCAGCCTAAGGACTAGCGGGAGAGACGAGCAGTTCTTC
CDR3 protein: CASSLRTSGRDEQFF

V gene: TRBV12-5
J gene: TRBJ2-7
D gene: -
clone size: -
CDR3 DNA: TGTGCTAGTGGTTTGGTAAATAGCGGCAGCTCCTACGAGCAGTACTTC
CDR3 protein: CASGLVNSGSSYEQYF

V gene: TRBV6-5
J gene: TRBJ1-1
D gene: -
clone size: -
CDR3 DNA: TGTGCCGCCTGCGGGCAGCAGTCGAACACTGAAGCTTTCTTT
CDR3 protein: CAACGQQSNTEAFF

V gene: TRBV19
J gene: TRBJ1-2
D gene: TRBD1
clone size: -
CDR3 DNA: TGTGCCAGTAGGGAACCGGGACAGTTTAACTATGGCTACACCTTC
CDR3 protein: CASREPGQFNYGYTF

V gene: TRBV2
J gene: TRBJ1-6
D gene: -
clone size: -
CDR3 DNA: TGTGCCAGCAGTGAAGGGGGCTTCGGGGGTAATTCACCCCTCCACTTT
CDR3 protein: CASSEGGFGGNSPLHF

V gene: TRBV6-6
J gene: TRBJ2-3
D gene: TRBD1
clone size: -
CDR3 DNA: TGTGCCAGCAGTAAACGGACAGGGGGCACGACAGATACGCAGTATTTT
CDR3 protein: CASSKRTGGTTDTQYF

V gene: TRBV6-5
J gene: TRBJ1-2
D gene: TRBD1
clone size: few
CDR3 DNA: TGTGCCAGCAGTTATCAGGGGGCGCATAATTATGGCTACACCTTC
CDR3 protein: CASSYQGAHNYGYTF

V gene: TRBV6-4
J gene: TRBJ1-2
D gene: TRBD1
clone size: -
CDR3 DNA: TGTGCCAGCAGTGCCCCGGGACAGGGGGGTTATATGAGGGTCTATGGCTACACCTTC
CDR3 protein: CASSAPGQGGYMRVYGYTF

V gene: TRBV11-3
J gene: TRBJ2-3
D gene: -
clone size: once
CDR3 DNA: TGTGCCAGCAGCTTCCCGGGACATGACACAGATACGCAGTATTTT
CDR3 protein: CASSFPGHDTDTQYF

V gene: TRBV5-1
J gene: TRBJ1-2
D gene: -
clone size: -
CDR3 DNA: TGCGCCAGCAGCCCCTCTGCAGGGAACTATGGCTACACCTTC
CDR3 protein: CASSPSAGNYGYTF

V gene: TRBV28
J gene: TRBJ1-4
D gene: -
clone size: -
CDR3 DNA: TGTGCCAGCAGTTACCTACAGATGAATGAAAAACTGTTTTTT
CDR3 protein: CASSYLQMNEKLFF

V gene: TRBV2
J gene: TRBJ2-5
D gene: TRBD2
clone size: -
CDR3 DNA: TGTGCCAGCAGGAAAAGGACTAGTGTCCAAGAGACCCAGTACTTC
CDR3 protein: CASRKRTSVQETQYF

V gene: TRBV11-2
J gene: TRBJ2-7
D gene: -
clone size: -
CDR3 DNA: TGTGCCAGCAGCCCCTCAGAGGCGAACGAGCAGTACTTC
CDR3 protein: CASSPSEANEQYF

V gene: TRBV20-1
J gene: TRBJ2-7
D gene: TRBD2
clone size: -
CDR3 DNA: TGCAGTGCCAGTCCTGGGACTAGCGGAAACTACGAGCAGTACTTC
CDR3 protein: CSASPGTSGNYEQYF

V gene: TRBV29-1
J gene: TRBJ1-1
D gene: -
clone size: -
CDR3 DNA: TGCAGCGGTATTCCGGGCAACGGGGGCACTGAAGCTTTCTTT
CDR3 protein: CSGIPGNGGTEAFF